This TCR beta chain was identified during a study of blood T cell repertoires in COVID-19. Study as a whole: The origin of the acute and convalescent COVID-19 samples was the United States, Italy and Spain. In each case, the material was cDNA or gDNA derived from T cells, B-cell-depleted T cells, or PBMCs.

In the original processing: Amplification with reference gene primers provided the estimates of nucleated cell counts. Clones were sequenced by immunoSEQ multiplex PCR, and TCRdb holds only the in-frame ones, with some missing. For V, J and clone size, that table is used; D and trimming come from the DNA. The sample consists of tens of thousands of clones, more than 80% of them appearing once. This sequence was found in a man aged 50-60 years with active or convalescent COVID-19. The sequenced sample consisted of peripheral blood.

The DNA for the CDR3 is TGTGCCAGCAGTATAGAGGAGGGCTACACCTTC. Translating gives CASSIEEGYTF. This chain connects TRBV6-6 to TRBJ1-2; D is uncertain. Trimming took 5 bases from V and 8 from J, leaving 9 bases between them. Germline lookup yields CDR1 MNHNY and CDR2 SVGAGI (reference sequence). The CDR3 runs to 11 residues.